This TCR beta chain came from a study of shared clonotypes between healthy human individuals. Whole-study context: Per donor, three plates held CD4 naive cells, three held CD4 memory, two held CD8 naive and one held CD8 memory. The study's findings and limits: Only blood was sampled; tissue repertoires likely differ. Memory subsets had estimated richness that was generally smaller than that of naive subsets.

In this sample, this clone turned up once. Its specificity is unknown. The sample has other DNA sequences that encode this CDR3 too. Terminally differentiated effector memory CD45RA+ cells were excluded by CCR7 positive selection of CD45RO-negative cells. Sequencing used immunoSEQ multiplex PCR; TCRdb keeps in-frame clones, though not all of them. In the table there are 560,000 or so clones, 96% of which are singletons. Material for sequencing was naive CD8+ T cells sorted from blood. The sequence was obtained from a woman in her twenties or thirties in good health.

CDR3 residues: CASSLGAGEQYF. The CDR3, as DNA: TGTGCCAGCAGCTTGGGAGCTGGGGAGCAGTACTTC. The V gene is TRBV5-6, the J gene TRBJ2-7, with unresolved D. The CDR3 consists of 12 residues. V was shortened by 0 bases and J by 7 bases, with 8 bases between the two germline ends. From germline, CDR1 is SGHDT and CDR2 YYEEEE. Full variable domain (outside the CDR3, taken from reference TRBV5-6 and TRBJ2-7): DAGVTQSPTHLIKTRGQQVTLRCSPKSGHDTVSWYQQALGQGPQFIFQYYEEEERQRGNFPDRFSGHQFPNYSSELNVNALLLGDSALYLCASSLGAGEQYFGPGTRLTVT.